This entry concerns a single TCR beta chain. Different DNA sequences within this sample yield the same CDR3. This specimen belongs to a study of blood T cell repertoires in COVID-19. Recruitment covered over 20 US areas and drew participants whose ages spanned roughly 18 to 90 years. Participants had their cohort set by participant-reported clinical history. V lost 2 bases and J 7 bases, leaving 11 bases between the germline ends. The CDR3 totals 14 residues. The germline gives CDR1 SGHNT, CDR2 YENEEA. In the authors' workflow: Reference gene primers were amplified, and this amplification served to estimate nucleated cell counts. Profiled with immunoSEQ multiplex PCR; TCRdb holds only in-frame clones, not every one. From that table come the V and J calls and clone size; the DNA was used to work out D and trimming. Found here are approximately 350,000 clones, about 90% of them singletons; the top ten hold approximately 3.1%.

The specimen sequenced was PBMCs or T cells enriched from blood (not recorded which). The chain recombines TRBV11-3 with TRBJ2-2, with D possibly being TRBD1 (5 bases). The receptor's source is a woman aged 30 to 39 who had recovered from COVID-19. This CDR3 reads CASSLQGIGGELFF. CDR3 nucleotides: TGTGCCAGCAGCTTACAGGGTATCGGCGGGGAGCTGTTTTTT.